This T cell receptor (beta chain) was retrieved from a study of blood T cell repertoires in COVID-19. The authors' processing: How many nucleated cells were present was estimated from reference gene primer amplification. The assay was immunoSEQ multiplex PCR, and TCRdb's table has in-frame clones only and misses some. The D gene and trimming were derived from the DNA, and the V and J assignments and clone size from that table. The sample lists about 130,000 clones, 84% occurring once. Trimming at V came to 4 bases and at J to 4 bases, leaving 7 bases not matched to a gene. Germline CDR1 is SNHLY and CDR2 is FYNNEI. The CDR3 loop spans 16 amino acids.

The J gene is TRBJ1-4, the V gene TRBV2, with 9 bases matching TRBD1. The sequenced material came from peripheral blood. The receptor comes from a woman between 25 and 40 years old who had recovered from COVID-19. CDR3 sequence reads: CASSGHGTGNNEKLFF. CDR3 coding DNA: TGTGCCAGCAGTGGACACGGGACAGGGAATAATGAAAAACTGTTTTTT.